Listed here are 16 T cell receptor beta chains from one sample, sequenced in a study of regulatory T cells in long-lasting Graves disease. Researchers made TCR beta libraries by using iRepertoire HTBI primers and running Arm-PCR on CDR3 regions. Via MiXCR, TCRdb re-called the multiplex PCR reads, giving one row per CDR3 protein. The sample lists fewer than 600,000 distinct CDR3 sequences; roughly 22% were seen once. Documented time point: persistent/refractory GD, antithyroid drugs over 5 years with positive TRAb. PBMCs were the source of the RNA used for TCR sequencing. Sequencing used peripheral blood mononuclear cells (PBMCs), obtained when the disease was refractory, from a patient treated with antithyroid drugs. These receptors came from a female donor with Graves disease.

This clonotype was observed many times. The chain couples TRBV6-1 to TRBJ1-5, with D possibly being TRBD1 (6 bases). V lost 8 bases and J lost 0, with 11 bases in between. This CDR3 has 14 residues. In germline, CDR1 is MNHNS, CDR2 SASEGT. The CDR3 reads CASGGGYSNQPQHF. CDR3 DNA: TGTGCCAGCGGAGGGGGGTATAGCAATCAGCCCCAGCATTTT.

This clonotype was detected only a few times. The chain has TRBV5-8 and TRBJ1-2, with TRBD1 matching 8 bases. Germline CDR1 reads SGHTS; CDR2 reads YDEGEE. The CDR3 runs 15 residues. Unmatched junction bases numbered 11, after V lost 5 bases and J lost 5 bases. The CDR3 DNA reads TGTGCCAGCAGTCGGACCGGGACAGGATCGTATGGCTACACCTTC. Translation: CASSRTGTGSYGYTF.

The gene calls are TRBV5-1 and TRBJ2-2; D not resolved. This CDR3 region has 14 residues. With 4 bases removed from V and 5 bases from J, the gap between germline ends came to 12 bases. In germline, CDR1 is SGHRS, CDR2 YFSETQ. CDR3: CASSLIAETGELFF. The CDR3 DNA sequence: TGCGCCAGCAGCCTTATTGCGGAAACCGGGGAGCTGTTTTTT.

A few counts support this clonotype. This CDR3 is CASSLTPQVGFKQYF. CDR3 nucleotides: TGTGCCAGCAGCCTAACACCCCAAGTGGGATTCAAGCAGTACTTC. The chain employs TRBV3-1 and TRBJ2-7; no definite D call. Germline V CDR1 and CDR2: LGHDT, YNNKEL (reference sequence). V lost 4 bases and J lost 8, with 21 bases in between. This CDR3 is built from 15 residues.

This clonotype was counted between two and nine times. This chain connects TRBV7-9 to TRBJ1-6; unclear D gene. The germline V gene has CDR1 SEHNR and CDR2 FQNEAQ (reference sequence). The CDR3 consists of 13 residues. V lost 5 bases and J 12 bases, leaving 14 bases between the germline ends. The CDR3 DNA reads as TGTGCCAGCAGCCTAGACCGTATCTTACCCCTCCACTTT. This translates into CASSLDRILPLHF.

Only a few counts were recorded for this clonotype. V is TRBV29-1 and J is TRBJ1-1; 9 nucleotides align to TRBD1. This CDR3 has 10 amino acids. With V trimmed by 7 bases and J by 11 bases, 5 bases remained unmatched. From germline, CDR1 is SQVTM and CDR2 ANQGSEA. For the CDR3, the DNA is TGCAGCGGTTACAGGGGGCACGCTTTCTTT. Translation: CSGYRGHAFF.

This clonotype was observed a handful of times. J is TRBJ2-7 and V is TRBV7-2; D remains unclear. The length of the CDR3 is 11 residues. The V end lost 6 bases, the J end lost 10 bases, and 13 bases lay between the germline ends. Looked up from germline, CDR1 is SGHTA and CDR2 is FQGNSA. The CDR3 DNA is TGTGCCAGCAGGGACGGAGCCTTTCAGTACTTC. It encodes CASRDGAFQYF.

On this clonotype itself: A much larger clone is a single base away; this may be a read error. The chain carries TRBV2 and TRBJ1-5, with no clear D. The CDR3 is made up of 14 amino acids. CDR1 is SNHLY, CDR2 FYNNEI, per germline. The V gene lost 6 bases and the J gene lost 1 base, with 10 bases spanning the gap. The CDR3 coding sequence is TGTGCCAGCAGAACGGGAGAGAGCAATCAGCCCCAGCATTTT. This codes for CASRTGESNQPQHF.

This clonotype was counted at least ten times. CDR3 DNA sequence: TGTGCCAGCAGTGAATTTGGGACGCAGGGGCAGCCCCAGCATTTT. Its protein product is CASSEFGTQGQPQHF. The chain recombines TRBV2 with TRBJ1-5; maybe TRBD1 (6 bases). The germline V gene encodes CDR1 SNHLY and CDR2 FYNNEI. The V end was cut by 2 bases, the J end by 7 bases, with 15 bases between. The CDR3 is 15 residues long.

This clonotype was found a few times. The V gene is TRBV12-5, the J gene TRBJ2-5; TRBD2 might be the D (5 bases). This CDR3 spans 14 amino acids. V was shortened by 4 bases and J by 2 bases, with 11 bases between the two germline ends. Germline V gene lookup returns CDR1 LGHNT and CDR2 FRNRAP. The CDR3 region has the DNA TGTGCTAGTGGTTCCGGGGAAGAGCAAGAGACCCAGTACTTC. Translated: CASGSGEEQETQYF.

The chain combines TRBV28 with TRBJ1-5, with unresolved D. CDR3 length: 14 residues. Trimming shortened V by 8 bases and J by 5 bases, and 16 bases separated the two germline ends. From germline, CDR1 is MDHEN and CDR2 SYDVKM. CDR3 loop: CASSLTGLYQPQHF. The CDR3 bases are TGTGCCAGCTCTTTGACGGGTCTCTATCAGCCCCAGCATTTT.

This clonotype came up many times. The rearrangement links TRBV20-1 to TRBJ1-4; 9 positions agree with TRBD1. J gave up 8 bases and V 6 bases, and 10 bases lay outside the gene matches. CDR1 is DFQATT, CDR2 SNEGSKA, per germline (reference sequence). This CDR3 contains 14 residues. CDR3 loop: CSAGTGTGREKLFF. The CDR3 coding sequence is TGCAGTGCCGGTACCGGGACAGGGAGAGAAAAACTGTTTTTT.

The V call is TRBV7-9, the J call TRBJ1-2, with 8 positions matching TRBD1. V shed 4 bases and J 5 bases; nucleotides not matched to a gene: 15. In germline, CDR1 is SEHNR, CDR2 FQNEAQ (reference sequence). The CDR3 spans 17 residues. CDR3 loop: CASSSYRQGRTVYGYTF. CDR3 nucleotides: TGTGCCAGCAGCTCCTACAGACAGGGGAGGACGGTATATGGCTACACCTTC.

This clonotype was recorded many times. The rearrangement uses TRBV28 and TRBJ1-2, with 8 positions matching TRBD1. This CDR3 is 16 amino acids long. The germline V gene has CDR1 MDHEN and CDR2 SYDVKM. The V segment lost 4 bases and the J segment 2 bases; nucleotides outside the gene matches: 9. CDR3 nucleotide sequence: TGTGCCAGCAGTTCCCCGGGACAGGCTAACAACTATGGCTACACCTTC. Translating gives CASSSPGQANNYGYTF.

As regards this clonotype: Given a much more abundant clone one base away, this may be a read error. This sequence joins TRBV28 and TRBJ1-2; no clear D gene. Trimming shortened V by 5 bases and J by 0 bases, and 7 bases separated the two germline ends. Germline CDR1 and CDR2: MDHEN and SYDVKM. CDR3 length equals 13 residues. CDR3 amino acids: CASSDGANYGYTF. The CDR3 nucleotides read TGTGCCAGCAGTGACGGAGCTAACTATGGCTACACCTTC.

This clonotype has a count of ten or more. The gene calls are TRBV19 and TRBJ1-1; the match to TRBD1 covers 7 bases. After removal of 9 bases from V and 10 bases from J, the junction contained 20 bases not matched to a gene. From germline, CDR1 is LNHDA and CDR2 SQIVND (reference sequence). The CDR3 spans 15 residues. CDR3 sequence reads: CASAKGRTGGERAFF. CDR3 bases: TGTGCCAGCGCCAAGGGGCGGACAGGTGGCGAACGAGCTTTCTTT.